Shown below are 8 T cell receptor beta chains from a single sample sequenced in a study of blood T cell repertoires in COVID-19. Only in-frame clones appear in the TCRdb table, and some are missing; sequencing was by immunoSEQ multiplex PCR. The sample holds roughly 170,000 clones, 84% seen once. Material for sequencing was peripheral blood. These receptors were taken from a man aged 35-49 years who had recovered from COVID-19.

This chain links TRBV19 with TRBJ2-7; D possibly corresponds to TRBD2 (6 bases). The germline V and J ends were trimmed by 5 bases and 3 bases, with 20 bases remaining between them. CDR3 length: 16 residues. Germline CDR1 LNHDA, CDR2 SQIVND (reference sequence). CDR3 in amino acids: CASSVLGGLKNYEQYF. The CDR3 nucleotides read TGTGCCAGTAGTGTCTTGGGGGGACTCAAAAACTACGAGCAGTACTTC.

This rearrangement joins TRBV14 to TRBJ1-6; perhaps TRBD1 as D (6 bases). This CDR3 region has 13 residues. CDR1 SGHDN and CDR2 FVKESK come from the germline V gene. Trimming shortened V by 5 bases and J by 7 bases, and 9 bases separated the two germline ends. CDR3: CASSRGGNSPLHF. For the CDR3, the DNA is TGTGCCAGCAGCAGGGGGGGAAATTCACCCCTCCACTTT. Full variable domain (missing parts from reference TRBV14 and TRBJ1-6): EAGVTQFPSHSVIEKGQTVTLRCDPISGHDNLYWYRRVMGKEIKFLLHFVKESKQDESGMPNNRFLAERTGGTYSTLKVQPAELEDSGVYFCASSRGGNSPLHFGNGTRLTVT.

The chain carries TRBV28 and TRBJ2-7; tentative D call: TRBD1 (6 bases). V lost 4 bases to trimming and J lost 6 bases, with 16 bases between them. The CDR3 covers 14 residues. Germline V lookup: CDR1 MDHEN, CDR2 SYDVKM. CDR3 residues: CASSYTGLGSEQYF. CDR3 DNA sequence: TGTGCCAGCAGTTATACAGGGCTAGGTTCCGAGCAGTACTTC.

The gene calls are TRBV13 and TRBJ1-4, with 7 bases aligning to TRBD1. The CDR3 is 16 amino acids. J lost 5 bases, V lost 4 bases, and 10 bases had no gene match. The V gene's germline CDR1 is PRHDT and CDR2 FYEKMQ (reference sequence). The CDR3 sequence is CASSSTLGTENEKLFF. The CDR3 nucleotides read TGTGCCAGCAGCTCTACGCTCGGGACAGAGAATGAAAAACTGTTTTTT.

The CDR3 sequence: CASSGSPEEVHEQYF. CDR3 DNA: TGTGCCAGCAGCGGATCTCCGGAGGAAGTCCACGAGCAGTACTTC. This chain links TRBV9 with TRBJ2-7; D might be TRBD2 (5 bases). This CDR3 spans 15 amino acids. Germline V CDR1 and CDR2: SGDLS, YYNGEE. V lost 3 bases to trimming and J lost 5 bases, with 18 bases between them.

The genes are TRBV28 and TRBJ2-1, with D perhaps TRBD2 (5 bases). Trimming pared 5 bases from V and 0 bases from J, leaving 14 bases between. CDR3 length equals 16 residues. Germline loops: CDR1 MDHEN, CDR2 SYDVKM. The CDR3 reads CASSPGTASSYNEQFF. The CDR3 DNA sequence: TGTGCCAGCAGTCCGGGAACAGCGAGCTCCTACAATGAGCAGTTCTTC.

The chain joins TRBV5-1 to TRBJ2-7; TRBD1 aligns across 11 bases. The V and J ends lost 3 bases and 6 bases, in that order; junction bases with no gene match: 5. Germline CDR1 and CDR2: SGHRS and YFSETQ. CDR3 length: 14 residues. The CDR3 sequence: CASSWGQGVGEQYF. The CDR3, as DNA: TGCGCCAGCAGCTGGGGACAGGGGGTTGGCGAGCAGTACTTC.

This clone has just one count. The rearrangement links TRBV19 to TRBJ1-5; TRBD1 might be the D (5 bases). Germline CDR1 and CDR2: LNHDA and SQIVND (reference sequence). The V and J ends lost 6 bases and 11 bases respectively, with 17 bases between them. The CDR3 has 13 residues. This CDR3 is CASSPGGGLAQHF. The CDR3 DNA reads as TGTGCCAGTAGCCCCGGGGGGGGACTAGCCCAGCATTTT.